This T cell receptor beta chain was sequenced for a study of cytomegalovirus exposure and HLA in healthy donors. General observations from the study: Through in vitro validation, three CMV-associated chains were shown to be specific for CMV antigens.

This CDR3 is 13 amino acids long. Germline lookup yields CDR1 SNHLY and CDR2 FYNNEI. V shed 4 bases, J shed 7 bases, and the junction held 6 bases outside the gene matches. For this clone: What it binds is not known.

This PCR relied on a set of 60 Vbeta primers and 13 Jbeta primers. The assay was immunoSEQ multiplex PCR, and TCRdb's table has in-frame clones only and misses some. The repertoire holds 65,000 or so clones, 77% seen once, with 2.5% to 3.5% in the top ten. This chain connects TRBV2 to TRBJ2-7; 8 bases fit TRBD2. The sequence was obtained from a woman in her 40s in good health and CMV-seropositive. Sequencing was done on a sample of PBMCs. The CDR3, as DNA: TGTGCCAGCAGTGTGAGCGGGGGTGGAGAGCAGTACTTC. It is translated as CASSVSGGGEQYF.